These 32 T cell receptor beta chains share one sample of origin, sequenced in a study of Ad26.COV2.S vaccination and SARS-CoV-2 variants. The table came from immunoSEQ multiplex PCR; TCRdb's copy has only in-frame clones and leaves some out. The sample shows about 250,000 clones, around 85% of them seen only once. The sample's treatment: around 19 received Ad26.COV2.S at low or high dose, single or two shots; several received placebo; per-sample allocation not given. Sampling took place 63 days after the first vaccine or placebo injection. Sequencing was performed on peripheral blood, taken in a trial of Ad26.COV2.S vaccine versus placebo. These TCRs come from a person aged 18 to 59 who received the Ad26.COV2.S COVID-19 vaccine or a placebo.

The chain is built from TRBV6-6 and TRBJ2-7; 7 positions match TRBD1. Germline-derived CDR1 and CDR2 are MNHNY and SVGAGI (reference sequence). V dropped 7 bases and J dropped 1; count of bases not matched to a gene: 7. CDR3 length: 14 amino acids. CDR3 loop: CASTPLTGSYEQYF. CDR3 nucleotides: TGTGCCAGCACCCCGTTGACAGGGTCCTACGAGCAGTACTTC.

The V gene is TRBV6-2 or TRBV6-3, the J gene TRBJ1-1; D possibly corresponds to TRBD1 (6 bases). V was cut by 6 bases and J by 1 base, with 18 bases left in between. This CDR3 comprises 16 residues. Germline V gives CDR1 MNHEY, CDR2 SVGEGT. CDR3 amino acids: CASSRRDTSRNTEAFF. The CDR3 DNA is TGTGCCAGCAGCCGACGGGACACCTCGAGGAACACTGAAGCTTTCTTT.

V gene TRBV3-1 (or the pseudogene TRBV3-2) combines with J gene TRBJ1-2; the D is unclear. The CDR3 spans 13 residues. Germline CDR1 and CDR2: LGHDT and YNNKEL (reference sequence). V dropped 4 bases and J dropped 7 bases, with 13 bases sitting between them. The CDR3 loop reads CASSPRGRVGYTF. CDR3 DNA sequence: TGTGCCAGCAGCCCCCGCGGGAGGGTTGGCTACACCTTC.

The V gene is TRBV29-1, the J gene TRBJ1-4, with 8 bases lining up with TRBD1. This CDR3 comprises 14 residues. The germline V gene has CDR1 SQVTM and CDR2 ANQGSEA. J was trimmed by 6 bases and V by 7 bases; bases with no gene match: 10. CDR3 protein: CSASEGQGYEKLFF. The CDR3 coding sequence is TGCAGCGCCAGTGAAGGACAGGGCTATGAAAAACTGTTTTTT.

CDR3: CASSQDYAGELFF. The DNA of the CDR3 is TGCGCCAGCAGCCAAGATTATGCCGGGGAGCTGTTTTTT. The chain recombines TRBV4-1 with TRBJ2-2; no reliable D call. Between the trimmed V and J ends, which lost 0 bases and 6 bases, there was a span of 5 bases. The germline gives CDR1 MGHRA, CDR2 YSYEKL. The length of the CDR3 is 13 residues.

The J gene is TRBJ1-2, the V gene TRBV4-1; D uncertain. Germline loops: CDR1 MGHRA, CDR2 YSYEKL. V was cut by 1 base and J by 0 bases, with 9 bases left in between. The CDR3 is 15 residues long. CDR3 protein: CASSQALSANYGYTF. CDR3 sequence (DNA): TGCGCCAGCAGCCAAGCCCTATCAGCTAACTATGGCTACACCTTC.

The chain has TRBV5-1 and TRBJ2-3, with D perhaps matching TRBD1 (5 bases). In germline, CDR1 is SGHRS, CDR2 YFSETQ. Trimming stripped 3 bases from V and 5 bases from J, with 13 bases between. The CDR3 runs to 14 residues. The CDR3 DNA is TGCGCCAGCAGCTACACCGCTAGGGGAGATACGCAGTATTTT. It specifies CASSYTARGDTQYF.

This clone occurred many times. V and J are TRBV6-4 and TRBJ2-3; D call uncertain. The V gene's germline CDR1 is MRHNA and CDR2 SNTAGT. V was pared by 2 bases and J by 1 base, with 7 bases between. CDR3 length: 14 amino acids. The CDR3 DNA reads as TGTGCCAGCAGTGACGGCCGAGGCACAGATACGCAGTATTTT. It encodes CASSDGRGTDTQYF.

This clone has a single count. The J gene is TRBJ2-7, the V gene TRBV4-3; D gene ambiguous. Trimming took 1 base from V and 2 from J, leaving 12 bases between them. In germline, CDR1 is LGHNA, CDR2 YSLEER. This CDR3 comprises 15 residues. CDR3 nucleotide sequence: TGCGCCAGCAGCCAAGGTATAAGCCTTACCTACGAGCAGTACTTC. Its translation: CASSQGISLTYEQYF.

J is TRBJ2-3 and V is TRBV7-6; 8 nucleotides align to TRBD2. Losses at the gene ends were 3 bases for V and 0 bases for J; bases not matched to a gene: 11. This CDR3 has 18 residues. Germline V gives CDR1 SGHVS, CDR2 FNYEAQ. CDR3: CASSFYLTGGPSTDTQYF. CDR3 coding DNA: TGTGCCAGCAGCTTTTACTTAACGGGGGGGCCTAGCACAGATACGCAGTATTTT.

V and J are TRBV4-2 and TRBJ2-7; 9 bases line up with TRBD1. This CDR3 is 15 amino acids long. Germline CDR1 is LGHNA and CDR2 is YNFKEQ. V lost 4 bases to trimming and J lost 0 bases; unmatched junction nucleotides: 4. DNA for the CDR3: TGTGCCAGCAGCCCCGGGACAGGGCTCTCCTACGAGCAGTACTTC. It specifies CASSPGTGLSYEQYF.

This clone was counted between two and nine times. The J gene is TRBJ1-1, the V gene TRBV6-2 or TRBV6-3; D is undetermined. Germline V gene data show CDR1 as MNHEY and CDR2 as SVGEGT. V gave up 4 bases and J gave up 0 bases, with 12 bases separating them. The CDR3 contains 15 residues. The CDR3 DNA reads as TGTGCCAGCAGTTTGGCAGGCTTGATGAACACTGAAGCTTTCTTT. It yields the protein CASSLAGLMNTEAFF.

This chain connects TRBV9 to TRBJ2-7, with 10 bases matching TRBD2. Germline trimming cut 4 bases from V and 3 bases from J; bases unmatched to any gene: 1. The CDR3 loop spans 13 amino acids. The germline V gene encodes CDR1 SGDLS and CDR2 YYNGEE. The chain's CDR3 is CASSPSGGYEQYF. The CDR3 DNA follows: TGTGCCAGCAGCCCTAGCGGGGGCTACGAGCAGTACTTC.

J is TRBJ2-1 and V is TRBV5-1; TRBD2 matches 10 bases. Per germline, CDR1 SGHRS and CDR2 YFSETQ. The CDR3 runs 15 residues. J was trimmed by 4 bases and V by 0 bases; bases with no gene match: 1. Here the CDR3 reads CASSLGTSGYNEQFF. Here the CDR3 DNA reads TGCGCCAGCAGCTTGGGGACTAGCGGATACAATGAGCAGTTCTTC.

V usage is TRBV27 and J usage is TRBJ2-3, with TRBD2 identical over 9 bases. V lost 2 bases to trimming and J lost 0 bases; unmatched junction nucleotides: 6. The germline CDR1 and CDR2 sequences are MNHEY and SMNVEV (reference sequence). The CDR3 has 17 amino acids. CDR3: CASSLSSGGTSTDTQYF. The CDR3 region has the DNA TGTGCCAGCAGTTTAAGTAGCGGGGGAACTAGCACAGATACGCAGTATTTT.

The CDR3 reads CASSHTIITGGSGELFF. CDR3 DNA sequence: TGCGCCAGCAGCCATACGATAATAACAGGGGGCTCCGGGGAGCTGTTTTTT. The rearrangement joins TRBV4-1 to TRBJ2-2; 9 bases fit TRBD1. CDR1 is MGHRA, CDR2 YSYEKL, per germline. The V and J ends lost 3 bases and 6 bases, in that order; junction bases with no gene match: 11. The CDR3 is made up of 17 amino acids.

The V and J genes are TRBV6-5 and TRBJ2-7; 10 bases align to TRBD2. The CDR3 consists of 15 residues. Germline lookup yields CDR1 MNHEY and CDR2 SVGAGI. Germline trimming cut 5 bases from V and 0 bases from J; bases unmatched to any gene: 4. The CDR3 reads CASSTGLASSYEQYV. CDR3 sequence (DNA): TGTGCCAGCAGTACGGGACTAGCGAGCTCCTACGAGCAGTACGTC.

The rearrangement uses TRBV7-8 and TRBJ2-7; TRBD2 agrees at 10 bases. This CDR3 comprises 17 residues. The junction had 5 bases not matched to a gene; V was cut back by 0 bases and J by 0 bases. Germline loops: CDR1 SGHVS, CDR2 FQNEAQ. CDR3 bases: TGTGCCAGCAGCTTAGCGCTAGCGGGAGTTGTCTCCTACGAGCAGTACGTC. Its translation is CASSLALAGVVSYEQYV.

The chain couples TRBV18 to TRBJ1-3, with D unclear. V shed 4 bases and J shed 2 bases, with 15 bases lying between them. The CDR3 runs 16 residues. Per germline, CDR1 KGHSH and CDR2 LQKENI. CDR3 loop: CASSLPAREAGNTIYF. For the CDR3, the DNA is TGTGCCAGCTCACTCCCCGCGAGGGAAGCTGGAAACACCATATATTTT.

This chain joins TRBV2 and TRBJ2-7, with D hard to call. The CDR3 has 11 residues. The V and J ends lost 7 bases and 9 bases respectively, with 13 bases between them. Germline lookup yields CDR1 SNHLY and CDR2 FYNNEI. The CDR3 is CASTLVFAQYV. The CDR3 coding sequence is TGTGCCAGCACCCTGGTGTTCGCGCAGTACGTC.

The chain joins TRBV3-1 (or the pseudogene TRBV3-2) to TRBJ1-4; D unclear. V lost 0 bases and J 14 bases, leaving 7 bases between the germline ends. This CDR3 has 11 residues. CDR1 and CDR2 (germline): LGHDT, YNNKEL (reference sequence). CDR3 DNA sequence: TGTGCCAGCAGCCAAGATTTAGTTCTGTTTTTT. It encodes CASSQDLVLFF.

On this clone: Other DNA sequences of this sample code for an identical CDR3. The gene calls are TRBV5-4 and TRBJ2-1; 7 bases line up with TRBD2. This CDR3 comprises 13 residues. V gave up 1 base and J gave up 7 bases; unmatched junction bases: 2. Germline-derived CDR1 and CDR2 are SGHNT and YYREEE (reference sequence). The DNA of the CDR3 is TGTGCCAGCAGCTTGACCGGGGGGAATGAGCAGTTCTTC. As protein: CASSLTGGNEQFF.

The chain uses TRBV12-5 and TRBJ1-2; the D is unclear. Germline CDR1 reads LGHNT; CDR2 reads FRNRAP. V was pared by 2 bases and J by 2 bases, with 9 bases between. There are 14 residues in the CDR3. The CDR3 protein is CASGLQQINYGYTF. In nucleotides, the CDR3 is TGTGCTAGTGGTTTGCAACAGATAAACTATGGCTACACCTTC.

The rearrangement uses TRBV4-2 and TRBJ2-5; D is undetermined. Trimming pared 1 base from V and 4 bases from J, leaving 16 bases between. Germline V CDR1 and CDR2: LGHNA, YNFKEQ. This CDR3 spans 16 amino acids. The CDR3 sequence is CASSQGKGPALETQYF. The CDR3 bases are TGTGCCAGCAGCCAAGGGAAAGGGCCCGCCCTAGAGACCCAGTACTTC.

The gene calls are TRBV4-3 and TRBJ2-5; D uncertain. Germline V gene data show CDR1 as LGHNA and CDR2 as YSLEER. The V and J ends lost 1 base and 5 bases respectively, with 11 bases between them. There are 14 residues in the CDR3. CDR3 bases: TGCGCCAGCAGCCAAGCGCAGGTAGGGGAGACCCAGTACTTC. It codes for CASSQAQVGETQYF.

The gene calls are TRBV30 and TRBJ1-1, with 9 bases aligning to TRBD1. The V and J ends lost 3 bases and 4 bases, in that order; junction bases with no gene match: 6. The CDR3 contains 14 residues. Germline assignment: CDR1 GTSNPN and CDR2 SVGIG (reference sequence). CDR3 protein: CAWSRQGGFTEAFF. CDR3 nucleotide sequence: TGTGCCTGGAGCCGACAGGGGGGGTTCACTGAAGCTTTCTTT.

This chain connects TRBV19 to TRBJ2-7, with a tentative D call TRBD2 (5 bases). Germline values: CDR1 LNHDA, CDR2 SQIVND (reference sequence). The CDR3 totals 14 residues. The germline V and J ends were trimmed by 7 bases and 6 bases, with 19 bases remaining between them. The CDR3 reads CASTYPILVGEQYV. CDR3 DNA: TGTGCCAGTACCTATCCGATACTAGTAGGCGAGCAGTACGTC.

CDR3 sequence (DNA): TGTGCCAGCAGGAGACAGGTCGGAAACACCATATATTTT. Translating gives CASRRQVGNTIYF. V usage is TRBV12-3 or TRBV12-4 and J usage is TRBJ1-3; a possible D gene is TRBD1 (6 bases). The CDR3 has 13 residues. The V end was cut by 6 bases, the J end by 4 bases, with 10 bases between.

This clone has only a few counts. V is TRBV4-3 and J is TRBJ2-1; 12 nucleotides agree with TRBD2. Trimming removed 3 bases from V and 6 bases from J; junction bases left unmatched: 3. This CDR3 region has 15 residues. Germline V lookup: CDR1 LGHNA, CDR2 YSLEER. This CDR3 reads CASSQTSGGLNEQFF. CDR3 DNA: TGCGCCAGCAGCCAGACTAGCGGGGGTCTCAATGAGCAGTTCTTC.

This rearrangement joins TRBV10-3 to TRBJ2-4; 8 bases match TRBD2. The CDR3 has 17 residues. Germline V gives CDR1 ENHRY, CDR2 SYGVKD. V was clipped by 3 bases and J by 8 bases; unmatched bases: 15. The chain's CDR3 is CAISDGIGLALRDIQYF. CDR3 nucleotides: TGTGCCATCAGTGACGGGATAGGACTAGCTTTGAGAGACATTCAGTACTTC.

The CDR3 coding sequence is TGTGCCAGCAGGACCCAGAAGACCCAGTACTTC. It yields the protein CASRTQKTQYF. The chain joins TRBV3-1 (or the pseudogene TRBV3-2) to TRBJ2-5, with D hard to call. V lost 6 bases and J 6 bases, leaving 8 bases between the germline ends. This CDR3 has 11 amino acids. CDR1 LGHDT and CDR2 YNNKEL come from the germline V gene (reference sequence).

The chain carries TRBV9 and TRBJ2-7, with a tentative D call TRBD1 (6 bases). From germline, CDR1 is SGDLS and CDR2 YYNGEE. Trimming shortened V by 3 bases and J by 2 bases, and 15 bases separated the two germline ends. The CDR3 sequence is 15 residues long. In DNA form, the CDR3 reads TGTGCCAGCAGCGCAGGACAGTCTTCAGCCTACGAGCAGTACTTC. Translated, it gives CASSAGQSSAYEQYF. The full variable domain, completed using reference TRBV9 and TRBJ2-7, is DSGVTQTPKHLITATGQRVTLRCSPRSGDLSVYWYQQSLDQGLQFLIQYYNGEERAKGNILERFSAQQFPDLHSELNLSSLELGDSALYFCASSAGQSSAYEQYFGPGTRLTVT.